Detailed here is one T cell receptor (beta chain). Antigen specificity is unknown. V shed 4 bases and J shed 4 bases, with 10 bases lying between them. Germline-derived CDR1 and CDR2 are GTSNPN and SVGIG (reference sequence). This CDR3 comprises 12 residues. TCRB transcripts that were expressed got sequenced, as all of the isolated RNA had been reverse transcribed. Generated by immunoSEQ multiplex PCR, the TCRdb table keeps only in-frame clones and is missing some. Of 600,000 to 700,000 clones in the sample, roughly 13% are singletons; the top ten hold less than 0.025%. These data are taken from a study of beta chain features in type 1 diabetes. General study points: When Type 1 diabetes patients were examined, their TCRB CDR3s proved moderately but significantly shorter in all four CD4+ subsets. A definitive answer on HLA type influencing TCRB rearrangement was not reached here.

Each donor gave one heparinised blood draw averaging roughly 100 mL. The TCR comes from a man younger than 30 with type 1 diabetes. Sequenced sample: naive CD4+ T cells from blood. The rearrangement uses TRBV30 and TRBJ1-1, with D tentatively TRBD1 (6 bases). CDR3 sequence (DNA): TGTGCCTGGAAGGGAGGGGGCACTGAAGCTTTCTTT. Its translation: CAWKGGGTEAFF. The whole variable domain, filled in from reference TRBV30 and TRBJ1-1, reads SQTIHQWPATLVQPVGSPLSLECTVEGTSNPNLYWYRQAAGRGLQLLFYSVGIGQISSEVPQNLSASRPQDRQFILSSKKLLLSDSGFYLCAWKGGGTEAFFGQGTRLTVV.